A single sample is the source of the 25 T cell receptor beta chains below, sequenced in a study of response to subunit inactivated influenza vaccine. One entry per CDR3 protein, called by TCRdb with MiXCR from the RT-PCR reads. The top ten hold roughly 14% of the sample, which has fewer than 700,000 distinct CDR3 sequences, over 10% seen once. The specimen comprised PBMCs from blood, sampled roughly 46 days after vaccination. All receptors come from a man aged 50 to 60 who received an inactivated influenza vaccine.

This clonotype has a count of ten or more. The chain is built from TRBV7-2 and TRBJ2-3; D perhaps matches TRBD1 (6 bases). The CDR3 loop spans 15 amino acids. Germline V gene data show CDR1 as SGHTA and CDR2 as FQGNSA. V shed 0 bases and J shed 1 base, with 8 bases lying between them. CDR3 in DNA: TGTGCCAGCAGCTTAGCGGGGGCCGGCACAGATACGCAGTATTTT. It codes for CASSLAGAGTDTQYF.

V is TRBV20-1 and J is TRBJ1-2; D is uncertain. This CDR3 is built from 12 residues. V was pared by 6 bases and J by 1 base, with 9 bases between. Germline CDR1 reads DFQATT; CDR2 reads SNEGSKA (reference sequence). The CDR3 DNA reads TGCAGTGCGCGGACCGGTAACTATGGCTACACCTTC. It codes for CSARTGNYGYTF.

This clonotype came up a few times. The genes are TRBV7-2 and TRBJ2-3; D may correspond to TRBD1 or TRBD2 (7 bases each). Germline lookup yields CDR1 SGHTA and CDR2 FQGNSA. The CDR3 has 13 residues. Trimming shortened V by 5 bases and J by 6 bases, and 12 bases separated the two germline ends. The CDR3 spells CASSRQGGDTQYF. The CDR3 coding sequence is TGTGCCAGCAGCCGCCAGGGGGGGGATACGCAGTATTTT.

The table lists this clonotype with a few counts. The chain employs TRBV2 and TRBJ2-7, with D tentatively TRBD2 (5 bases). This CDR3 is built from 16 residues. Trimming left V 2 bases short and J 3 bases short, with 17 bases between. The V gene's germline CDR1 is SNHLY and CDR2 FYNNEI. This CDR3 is CASSESVIPGNYEQYF. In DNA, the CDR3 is TGTGCCAGCAGTGAATCGGTAATCCCGGGAAACTACGAGCAGTACTTC.

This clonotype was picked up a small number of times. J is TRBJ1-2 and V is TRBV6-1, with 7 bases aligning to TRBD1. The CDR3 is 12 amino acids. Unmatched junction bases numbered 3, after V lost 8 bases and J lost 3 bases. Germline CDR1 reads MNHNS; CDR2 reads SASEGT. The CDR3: CASLRGHYGYTF. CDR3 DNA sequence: TGTGCCAGCCTTAGGGGGCACTATGGCTACACCTTC.

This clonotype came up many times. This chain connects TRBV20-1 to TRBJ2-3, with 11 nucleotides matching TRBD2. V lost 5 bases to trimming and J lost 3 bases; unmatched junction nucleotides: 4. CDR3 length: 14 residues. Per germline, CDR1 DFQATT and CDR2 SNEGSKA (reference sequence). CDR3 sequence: CSAGLAGGTDTQYF. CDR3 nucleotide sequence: TGCAGTGCTGGGCTAGCGGGAGGAACAGATACGCAGTATTTT.

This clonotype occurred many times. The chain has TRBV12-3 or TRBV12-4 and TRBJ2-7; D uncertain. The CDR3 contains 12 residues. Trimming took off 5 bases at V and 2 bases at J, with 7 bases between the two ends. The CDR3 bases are TGTGCCAGCAGTATCACGCCCTACGAGCAGTACTTC. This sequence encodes CASSITPYEQYF.

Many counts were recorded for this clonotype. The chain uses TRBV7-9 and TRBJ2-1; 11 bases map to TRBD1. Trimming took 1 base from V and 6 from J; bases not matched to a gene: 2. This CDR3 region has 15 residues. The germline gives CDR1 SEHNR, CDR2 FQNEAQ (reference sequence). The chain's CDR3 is CASSLEGQGGNEQFF. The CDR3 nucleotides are TGTGCCAGCAGCTTAGAGGGACAGGGGGGCAATGAGCAGTTCTTC. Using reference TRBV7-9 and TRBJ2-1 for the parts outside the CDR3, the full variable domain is DTGVSQNPRHKITKRGQNVTFRCDPISEHNRLYWYRQTLGQGPEFLTYFQNEAQLEKSRLLSDRFSAERPKGSFSTLEIQRTEQGDSAMYLCASSLEGQGGNEQFFGPGTRLTVL.

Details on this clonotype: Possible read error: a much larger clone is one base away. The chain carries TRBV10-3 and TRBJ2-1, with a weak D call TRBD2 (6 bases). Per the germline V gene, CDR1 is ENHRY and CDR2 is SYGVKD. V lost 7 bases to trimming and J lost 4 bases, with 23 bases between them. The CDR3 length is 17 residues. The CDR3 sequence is CAITGQMVGTVYNEQFF. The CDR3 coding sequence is TGTGCCATCACTGGGCAGATGGTAGGGACTGTTTACAATGAGCAGTTCTTC.

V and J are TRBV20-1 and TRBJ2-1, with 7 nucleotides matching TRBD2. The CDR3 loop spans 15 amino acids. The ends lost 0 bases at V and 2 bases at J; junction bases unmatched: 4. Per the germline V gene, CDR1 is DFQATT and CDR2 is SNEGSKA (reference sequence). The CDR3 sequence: CSARDQSGAYNEQFF. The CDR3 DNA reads TGCAGTGCTAGAGATCAGAGCGGGGCCTACAATGAGCAGTTCTTC.

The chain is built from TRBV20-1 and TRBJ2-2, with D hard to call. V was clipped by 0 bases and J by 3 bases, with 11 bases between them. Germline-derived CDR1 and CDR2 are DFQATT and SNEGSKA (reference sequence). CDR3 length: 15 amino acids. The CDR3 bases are TGCAGTGCTAGAGATATGTACAGAGACACCGGGGAGCTGTTTTTT. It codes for CSARDMYRDTGELFF.

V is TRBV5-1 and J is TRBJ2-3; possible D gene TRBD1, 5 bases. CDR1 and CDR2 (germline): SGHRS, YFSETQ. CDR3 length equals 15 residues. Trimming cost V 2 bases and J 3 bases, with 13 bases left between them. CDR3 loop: CASSLMGSGTDTQYF. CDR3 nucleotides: TGCGCCAGCAGCTTAATGGGGTCAGGGACAGATACGCAGTATTTT.

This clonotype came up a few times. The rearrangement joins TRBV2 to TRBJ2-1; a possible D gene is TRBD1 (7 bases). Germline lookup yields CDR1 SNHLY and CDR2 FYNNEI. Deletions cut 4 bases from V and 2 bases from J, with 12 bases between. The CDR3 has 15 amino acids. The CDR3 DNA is TGTGCCAGCAGTGTCCAGGGGGGCGCCTACAATGAGCAGTTCTTC. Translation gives CASSVQGGAYNEQFF.

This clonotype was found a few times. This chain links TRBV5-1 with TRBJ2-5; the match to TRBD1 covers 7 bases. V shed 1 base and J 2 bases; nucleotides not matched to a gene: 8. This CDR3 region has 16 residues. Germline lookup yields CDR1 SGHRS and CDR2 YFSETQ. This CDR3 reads CASSLNTGELQETQYF. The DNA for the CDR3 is TGCGCCAGCAGCTTGAATACAGGGGAGCTTCAAGAGACCCAGTACTTC.

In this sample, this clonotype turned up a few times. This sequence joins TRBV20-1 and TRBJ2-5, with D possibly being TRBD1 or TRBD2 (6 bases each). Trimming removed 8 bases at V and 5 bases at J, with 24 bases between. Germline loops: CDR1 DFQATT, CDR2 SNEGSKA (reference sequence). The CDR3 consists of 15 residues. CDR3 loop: CSPRQGRGAVETQYF. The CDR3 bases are TGCAGTCCTCGTCAAGGAAGGGGGGCAGTCGAGACCCAGTACTTC.

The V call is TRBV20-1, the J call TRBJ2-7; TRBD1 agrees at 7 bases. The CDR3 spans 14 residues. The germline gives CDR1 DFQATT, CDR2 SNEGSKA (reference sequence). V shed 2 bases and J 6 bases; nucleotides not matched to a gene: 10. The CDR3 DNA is TGCAGTGCTAGAAACCCGGGACAGTTGGCCGAGCAGTACTTC. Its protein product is CSARNPGQLAEQYF.

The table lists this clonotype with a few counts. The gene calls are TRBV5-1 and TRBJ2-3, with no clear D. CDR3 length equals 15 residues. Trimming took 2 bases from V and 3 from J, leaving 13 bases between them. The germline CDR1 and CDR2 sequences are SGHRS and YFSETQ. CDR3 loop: CASSFPTRRTDTQYF. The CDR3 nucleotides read TGCGCCAGCAGCTTCCCGACACGACGTACAGATACGCAGTATTTT.

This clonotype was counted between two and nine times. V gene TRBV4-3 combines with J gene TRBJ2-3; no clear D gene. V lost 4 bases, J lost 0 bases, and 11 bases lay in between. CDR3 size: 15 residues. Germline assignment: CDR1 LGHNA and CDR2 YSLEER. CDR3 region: CASSRSAGSTDTQYF. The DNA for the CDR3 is TGCGCCAGCAGCCGATCGGCTGGGAGCACAGATACGCAGTATTTT.

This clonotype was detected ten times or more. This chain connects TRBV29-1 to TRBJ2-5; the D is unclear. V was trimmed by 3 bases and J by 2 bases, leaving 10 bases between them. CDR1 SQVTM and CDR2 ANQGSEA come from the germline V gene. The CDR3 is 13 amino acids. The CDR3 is CSVDTGRQETQYF. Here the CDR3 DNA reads TGCAGCGTTGACACGGGCAGGCAAGAGACCCAGTACTTC.

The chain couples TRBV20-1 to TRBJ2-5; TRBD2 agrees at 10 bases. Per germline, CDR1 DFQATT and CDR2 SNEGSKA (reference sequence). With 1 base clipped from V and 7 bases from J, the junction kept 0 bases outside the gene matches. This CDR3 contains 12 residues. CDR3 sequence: CSARGTSGTQYF. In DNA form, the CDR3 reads TGCAGTGCTAGAGGGACTAGCGGGACCCAGTACTTC.

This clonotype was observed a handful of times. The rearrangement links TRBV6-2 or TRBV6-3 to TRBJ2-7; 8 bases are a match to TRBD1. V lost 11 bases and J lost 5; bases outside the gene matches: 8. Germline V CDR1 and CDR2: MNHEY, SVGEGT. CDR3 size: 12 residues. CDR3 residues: CACNRGSNEQYF. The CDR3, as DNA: TGTGCCTGCAACAGGGGGTCCAACGAGCAGTACTTC.

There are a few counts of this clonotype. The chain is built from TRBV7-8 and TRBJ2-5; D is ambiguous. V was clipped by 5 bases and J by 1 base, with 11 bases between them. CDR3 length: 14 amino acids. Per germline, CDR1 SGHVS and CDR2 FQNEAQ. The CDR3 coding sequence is TGTGCCAGCAGCATTATGATCGGCCAAGAGACCCAGTACTTC. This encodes CASSIMIGQETQYF.

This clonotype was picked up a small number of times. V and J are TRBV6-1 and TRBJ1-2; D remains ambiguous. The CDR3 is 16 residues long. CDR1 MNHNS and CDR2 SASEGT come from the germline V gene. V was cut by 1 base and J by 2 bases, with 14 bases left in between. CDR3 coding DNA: TGTGCCAGCAGTGAAGTATTGTGGTTCCAAAACTATGGCTACACCTTC. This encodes CASSEVLWFQNYGYTF.

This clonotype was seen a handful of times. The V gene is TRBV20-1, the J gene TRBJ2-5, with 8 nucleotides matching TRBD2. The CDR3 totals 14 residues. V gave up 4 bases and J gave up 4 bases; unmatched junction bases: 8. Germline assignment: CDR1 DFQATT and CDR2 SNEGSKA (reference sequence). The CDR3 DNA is TGCAGTGCTATTATAGCGGGGCGGGGAGAGACCCAGTACTTC. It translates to CSAIIAGRGETQYF.

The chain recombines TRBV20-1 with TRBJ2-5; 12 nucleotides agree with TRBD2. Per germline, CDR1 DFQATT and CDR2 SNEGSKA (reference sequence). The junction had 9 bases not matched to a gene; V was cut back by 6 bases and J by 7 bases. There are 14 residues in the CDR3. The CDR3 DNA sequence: TGCAGTGCCACGACTAGCGGGAGTCACCGGACCCAGTACTTC. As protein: CSATTSGSHRTQYF.